This is a list of T cell receptor beta chains from one sample in a study of blood T cell repertoires in COVID-19. The method was immunoSEQ multiplex PCR; TCRdb's version includes in-frame clones alone and lacks a portion of them. The profile shows fewer than 400,000 clones, 85% of them singletons. The sequenced sample consisted of peripheral blood. The receptors here all came from a woman between 18 and 29 years old with acute or convalescent COVID-19. Both conserved end residues are part of each CDR3. The order of the fields is clone size, D gene, V gene, J gene, CDR3 protein, CDR3 DNA. A D gene is named only where the DNA matches it firmly. For some rows the clone size is stated as once, few or many, or as a class when expanded; others skip it.

>-|-|TRBV9|TRBJ2-1
CASSVGSGRGHNEQFF
TGTGCCAGCAGCGTAGGAAGCGGGCGGGGCCACAATGAGCAGTTCTTC
>-|-|TRBV6-5|TRBJ2-3
CASSINRDTQYF
TGTGCCAGCAGTATTAACCGGGATACGCAGTATTTT
>-|-|TRBV5-1|TRBJ1-1
CASSLDGMNTEAFF
TGCGCCAGCAGCTTGGATGGCATGAACACTGAAGCTTTCTTT
>-|-|TRBV7-8|TRBJ1-2
CASSLALGAGYGYTF
TGTGCCAGCAGCTTAGCGCTGGGGGCCGGGTATGGCTACACCTTC
>-|TRBD1|TRBV5-4|TRBJ2-7
CASSLVSDRGEYEQYF
TGTGCCAGCAGCTTGGTTTCTGACAGGGGGGAGTACGAGCAGTACTTC
>-|-|TRBV19|TRBJ1-2
CASSIGGFASEGYTF
TGTGCCAGTAGTATTGGAGGATTCGCTTCAGAGGGCTACACCTTC
>-|TRBD1|TRBV5-1|TRBJ2-7
CASSFPGQSYEQYF
TGCGCCAGCAGCTTTCCGGGACAGTCCTACGAGCAGTACTTC
>-|-|TRBV2|TRBJ2-7
CATTLNGGGEQYF
TGTGCCACCACATTAAATGGGGGAGGCGAGCAGTACTTC
>-|-|TRBV29-1|TRBJ2-1
CSLRGGNEQFF
TGCAGCTTGAGGGGGGGGAATGAGCAGTTCTTC
>few|TRBD2|TRBV5-1|TRBJ2-3
CASSLGGLGFTDTQYF
TGCGCCAGCAGCTTGGGGGGACTAGGCTTCACAGATACGCAGTATTTT
>once|-|TRBV6-5|TRBJ1-6
CASRGGENSPLHF
TGTGCCAGCAGAGGAGGAGAGAATTCACCCCTCCACTTT
>-|-|TRBV6-5|TRBJ1-1
CASSYGGLGTEAFF
TGTGCCAGCAGTTACGGGGGCTTAGGTACTGAAGCTTTCTTT
>-|TRBD1|TRBV19|TRBJ1-1
CASSNRQGNTEAFF
TGTGCCAGTAGTAACCGACAGGGAAACACTGAAGCTTTCTTT
>-|-|TRBV6-6|TRBJ1-2
CASSYPAANYGYTF
TGTGCCAGCAGTTACCCAGCGGCCAACTATGGCTACACCTTC
>-|-|TRBV3-1/TRBV3-2|TRBJ1-5
CASSLTGNSNQPQHF
TGTGCCAGCAGCCTCACAGGGAATAGCAATCAGCCCCAGCATTTT
>-|TRBD1|TRBV7-2|TRBJ1-6
CASTTRDRSSYNSPLHF
TGTGCCAGCACTACCCGGGACAGGAGCTCCTATAATTCACCCCTCCACTTT
>-|TRBD1|TRBV5-8|TRBJ2-1
CASSEGQGLNNEQFF
TGTGCCAGCAGCGAGGGACAGGGGTTGAACAATGAGCAGTTCTTC
>-|TRBD1|TRBV20-1|TRBJ1-2
CSASLTGTGEAYTF
TGCAGTGCTAGTCTAACCGGGACAGGGGAGGCCTACACCTTC
>few|TRBD2|TRBV28|TRBJ2-3
CASSPHRRGISTDTQYF
TGTGCCAGCAGTCCCCACCGGCGGGGGATAAGCACAGATACGCAGTATTTT
>-|TRBD1|TRBV5-4|TRBJ1-4
CASSLGTGAEKLFF
TGTGCCAGCAGCTTGGGGACAGGGGCTGAAAAACTGTTTTTT
>-|-|TRBV30|TRBJ2-7
CASQQVPYEQYF
TGTGCCAGCCAACAGGTTCCCTACGAGCAGTACTTC
>-|-|TRBV18|TRBJ1-1
CASSLREKNTEAFF
TGTGCCAGCTCGCTAAGAGAGAAGAACACTGAAGCTTTCTTT
>-|-|TRBV27|TRBJ1-1
CASSWRLTEAFF
TGTGCCAGCAGTTGGAGATTGACTGAAGCTTTCTTT
>once|TRBD2|TRBV7-3|TRBJ2-1
CASSSARTSGTNEQFF
TGTGCCAGCAGCTCAGCACGGACTAGCGGGACAAATGAGCAGTTCTTC
>-|-|TRBV29-1|TRBJ1-1
CSVFLGAGTEAFF
TGCAGCGTCTTCCTGGGGGCAGGCACTGAAGCTTTCTTT
>few|-|TRBV3-1/TRBV3-2|TRBJ2-5
CASSQVSGGKSQETQYF
TGTGCCAGCAGCCAAGTCTCGGGGGGCAAGAGCCAAGAGACCCAGTACTTC
>-|-|TRBV11-2|TRBJ1-5
CASSRSGQVNQPQHF
TGTGCCAGCAGTCGCTCGGGACAAGTCAATCAGCCCCAGCATTTT
>-|TRBD1|TRBV11-2|TRBJ1-1
CASSLALQGSTEAFF
TGTGCCAGCAGCTTAGCCCTACAGGGGAGCACTGAAGCTTTCTTT
>few|TRBD2|TRBV18|TRBJ2-3
CASSPAVAGGRTDTQYF
TGTGCCAGCTCACCTGCGGTAGCGGGAGGCCGCACAGATACGCAGTATTTT
>-|TRBD1|TRBV11-3|TRBJ1-6
CASSLTGVNSPLHF
TGTGCCAGCAGCTTAACAGGGGTGAATTCACCCCTCCACTTT
>-|TRBD2|TRBV7-6|TRBJ2-1
CASSFGGRESDYNEQFF
TGTGCCAGCAGCTTTGGGGGGAGGGAATCTGACTACAATGAGCAGTTCTTC
>-|-|TRBV7-3|TRBJ2-3
CASSPYHGRGGTDTQYF
TGTGCCAGCAGCCCCTACCATGGTAGGGGAGGAACAGATACGCAGTATTTT
>-|-|TRBV28|TRBJ2-2
CASSFPANTGELFF
TGTGCCAGCAGTTTCCCGGCGAACACCGGGGAGCTGTTTTTT
>-|TRBD1|TRBV3-1/TRBV3-2|TRBJ1-5
CASSQYGQGGQPQHF
TGTGCCAGCAGCCAATACGGACAGGGGGGACAGCCCCAGCATTTT
>-|-|TRBV3-1/TRBV3-2|TRBJ2-7
CASSQDQTHYEQYF
TGTGCCAGCAGCCAAGACCAGACACACTACGAGCAGTACTTC
>-|TRBD1|TRBV5-4|TRBJ1-2
CASSSPTGGGYGYTF
TGTGCCAGCAGCAGCCCGACAGGGGGCGGCTATGGCTACACCTTC
>-|-|TRBV9|TRBJ2-1
CASSVQNNEQFF
TGTGCCAGCAGCGTCCAGAACAATGAGCAGTTCTTC
>-|TRBD1|TRBV29-1|TRBJ1-5
CNPGTGGNQPQHF
TGCAACCCCGGGACAGGGGGAAATCAGCCCCAGCATTTT
>-|-|TRBV18|TRBJ1-2
CASSPIVTENYGYTF
TGTGCCAGCTCACCCATCGTGACGGAGAACTATGGCTACACCTTC
>-|-|TRBV9|TRBJ1-1
CASSVGASLQMNTEAFF
TGTGCCAGCAGCGTAGGTGCTTCTCTTCAGATGAACACTGAAGCTTTCTTT
>-|TRBD1|TRBV30|TRBJ1-2
CAWDRGTDYGYTF
TGTGCCTGGGACAGGGGGACTGACTATGGCTACACCTTC
>-|-|TRBV5-1|TRBJ1-6
CASSLAQYNSPLHF
TGCGCCAGCAGCTTGGCCCAGTATAATTCACCCCTCCACTTT
>-|TRBD1|TRBV2|TRBJ2-7
CASSDRGSSYEQYF
TGTGCCAGCAGCGACAGGGGGAGCTCCTACGAGCAGTACTTC
>once|-|TRBV20-1|TRBJ2-2
CSASGYSNTGELFF
TGCAGTGCTAGTGGTTACAGCAACACCGGGGAGCTGTTTTTT
>-|-|TRBV7-9|TRBJ2-7
CASSLGGPLPGLSSYEQYF
TGTGCCAGCAGCTTAGGCGGTCCTTTGCCGGGACTGAGCTCCTACGAGCAGTACTTC
>-|TRBD2|TRBV24-1|TRBJ2-3
CATSDLASGGLNTQYF
TGTGCCACCAGTGATCTGGCTAGCGGGGGTTTGAATACGCAGTATTTT
>-|TRBD1|TRBV18|TRBJ1-5
CASSPGQGNQPQHF
TGTGCCAGCTCACCGGGACAGGGCAATCAGCCCCAGCATTTT
>-|-|TRBV19|TRBJ1-2
CASSYSVGSIGYTF
TGTGCCAGTAGTTACAGCGTTGGGAGTATCGGCTACACCTTC
>-|TRBD2|TRBV9|TRBJ2-1
CASSVDSGGARENEQFF
TGTGCCAGCAGCGTAGACAGCGGGGGGGCCAGGGAGAATGAGCAGTTCTTC
>few|-|TRBV2|TRBJ1-6
CASSEGATRSNSPLHF
TGTGCCAGCAGTGAAGGCGCGACAAGAAGTAATTCACCCCTCCACTTT
>-|TRBD1|TRBV20-1|TRBJ1-2
CSASDRGAGYTF
TGCAGTGCTAGTGACAGGGGAGCTGGCTACACCTTC
>-|TRBD2|TRBV2|TRBJ2-2
CASSAKKREVNTGELFF
TGTGCCAGCAGTGCAAAAAAGCGGGAGGTGAACACCGGGGAGCTGTTTTTT
>-|-|TRBV7-8|TRBJ1-5
CASSPLPARQGGSLNQPQHF
TGTGCCAGCAGCCCTCTTCCGGCACGGCAGGGAGGTTCGCTAAATCAGCCCCAGCATTTT
>-|-|TRBV19|TRBJ1-6
CASSVLDPAINSPLHF
TGTGCCAGTAGTGTTCTCGACCCAGCGATTAATTCACCCCTCCACTTT
>-|TRBD1|TRBV9|TRBJ1-6
CASIGGTGDNSPLHF
TGTGCCAGCATCGGAGGGACAGGGGATAATTCACCCCTCCACTTT